These T cell receptor beta chains were read from a single sample in a study of cytomegalovirus exposure and HLA in healthy donors. Using immunoSEQ multiplex PCR, the repertoire was profiled, and TCRdb retains in-frame clones only, with some absent. In the table there are 100,000 or so clones, roughly 70% of which are singletons. The material sequenced was PBMCs. These receptors were obtained from a man aged 50 or older in good health and CMV-seronegative. The CDR3 runs from the conserved cysteine through the conserved F or W. A D gene is named only where the DNA matches it firmly. Clone size, where shown, is once, few, many, or a class for clones that have expanded.

abundance	d_gene	j_gene	v_gene	CDR3nt	CDR3aa
.	.	TRBJ1-1	TRBV18	TGTGCCAGCTCACCAACTACCGAAATGAACACTGAAGCTTTCTTT	CASSPTTEMNTEAFF
.	.	TRBJ1-1	TRBV6-6	TGTGCCAGCAGCCGAACGGGGACTGAAGCTTTCTTT	CASSRTGTEAFF
.	TRBD2	TRBJ2-5	TRBV5-6	TGTGCCAGCAGCTTGGAAAGCGGGGGGGCCTTTTTGACCCAGTACTTC	CASSLESGGAFLTQYF
.	.	TRBJ2-6	TRBV4-3	TGCGCCAGCAGCCAGACACCCTCTCCTGGGGCCAACGTCCTGACTTTC	CASSQTPSPGANVLTF
.	.	TRBJ1-1	TRBV10-1	TGCGCCAGCAGTGCAGGGAACACTGAAGCTTTCTTT	CASSAGNTEAFF
once	.	TRBJ2-3	TRBV7-3	TGTGCCAGCAGCTTAGGTAGCGTAAGCACAGATACGCAGTATTTT	CASSLGSVSTDTQYF
.	.	TRBJ2-7	TRBV5-1	TGCGCCAGCAAGAGGACAGACATCCTCTACGAGCAGTACTTC	CASKRTDILYEQYF
many	.	TRBJ1-4	TRBV30	TGTGCCTGGAACGCTTTATGGAGTCGGGAGGGGGAAAAACTGTTTTTT	CAWNALWSREGEKLFF
.	TRBD1	TRBJ2-7	TRBV14	TGTGCCAGCAGCTCTGGAGGGACAGGGGTCTACTACGAGCAGTACTTC	CASSSGGTGVYYEQYF
once	TRBD1	TRBJ1-2	TRBV6-1	TGTGCCAGCAGCCTTGGGACAGGGGGCCCTAGAGGCTACACCTTC	CASSLGTGGPRGYTF
.	TRBD1	TRBJ1-3	TRBV28	TGTGGGACAGGGGATTCTGGAAACACCATATATTTT	CGTGDSGNTIYF
.	.	TRBJ2-1	TRBV4-3	TGCGCCAGCAGCCCCTCTCTCGAGCGACTCTACAATGAGCAGTTCTTC	CASSPSLERLYNEQFF
once	TRBD1	TRBJ2-3	TRBV28	TGTGCCAGCAGCCAATCGTGGGGACAGCCAACAGATACGCAGTATTTT	CASSQSWGQPTDTQYF
.	.	TRBJ1-3	TRBV19	TGTGCCAGTAACGGCGGAACCCGACGGGACACCATATATTTT	CASNGGTRRDTIYF
.	.	TRBJ2-2	TRBV5-1	TGCGCCAGCAGCTTTGTACAGGGGAACACCGGGGAGCTGTTTTTT	CASSFVQGNTGELFF
.	TRBD1	TRBJ2-5	TRBV7-9	TGTGCCAGCAGCTCGGGACAGGTTACGACCCAGTACTTC	CASSSGQVTTQYF
.	.	TRBJ1-2	TRBV5-1	TGCGCCAGCAGCTTAACCCTTCTCCCGACAGGCCCCAATGGCTACACCTTC	CASSLTLLPTGPNGYTF
.	.	TRBJ1-1	TRBV25-1	TGTGCCAGCAGTGAATATCAACAGGGACCATACGGATACCGGGCTTTCTTT	CASSEYQQGPYGYRAFF
.	TRBD1	TRBJ2-2	TRBV11-3	TGTGCCAGCAGCCCTTCCGGGACAGCCGACGCCGGGGAGCTGTTTTTT	CASSPSGTADAGELFF
once	.	TRBJ2-3	TRBV7-2	TGTGCCAGCAGCTTAGCGCTGGACTGGCTAAACACAGATACGCAGTATTTT	CASSLALDWLNTDTQYF
.	TRBD2	TRBJ2-7	TRBV18	TGTGCCAGCTCACCACCGGCGGGGGGGGACTACGAGCAGTACTTC	CASSPPAGGDYEQYF
.	.	TRBJ2-7	TRBV6-6	TGTGCCAGCACCCGGACGGGAATCTACGAGCAGTACTTC	CASTRTGIYEQYF
.	.	TRBJ2-7	TRBV4-1	TGCGCCAGCAGCCAAGCCTCACACTACGAGCAGTACTTC	CASSQASHYEQYF